Sequencing of this T cell receptor (beta chain) was carried out in a study of blood T cell repertoires in COVID-19. The overall study: Acute-phase and convalescent COVID-19 samples originated in the United States, Italy and Spain. Sample material is recorded as cDNA or gDNA derived from T cells, B-cell-depleted T cells, or PBMCs.

CDR1 and CDR2 (germline): DFQATT, SNEGSKA (reference sequence). V dropped 4 bases and J dropped 0 bases, with 3 bases sitting between them. CDR3 length: 11 amino acids. Original handling: Amplification from reference gene primers served as the basis for estimated nucleated cell counts. Assay: immunoSEQ multiplex PCR; the TCRdb copy retains only in-frame clones and omits some. The V and J calls and the clone size are those of that table, but D and trimming were determined from the DNA. Here the sample spans over 100,000 clones, 60% to 75% being singletons. This TCR came from a woman aged 70-85 years with acute or convalescent COVID-19. Sequencing was done on a sample of peripheral blood. The chain has TRBV20-1 and TRBJ1-1, with D hard to call. The CDR3 DNA reads TGCAGTGCTATTATGAACACTGAAGCTTTCTTT. Translation gives CSAIMNTEAFF.